This T cell receptor beta chain is drawn from a study of T cells in Graves' hyperthyroidism and ophthalmopathy. Study background: Pretreatment peripheral blood was obtained at initial diagnosis.

Looked up from germline, CDR1 is LGHDT and CDR2 is YNNKEL (reference sequence). With 3 bases clipped from V and 2 bases from J, the junction kept 4 bases outside the gene matches. The CDR3 runs 15 residues. At least 3 on the Clinical Activity Score was recorded for ophthalmopathy patients, who also had NOSPECS grade at least 4 and duration under 3 months. This clonotype was picked up a small number of times. TCR beta CDR3 regions were amplified from RNA transcripts. A first-round RT-PCR of the TCR CDR3 used the HTBI primer set. TCRdb reprocessed the multiplex PCR reads with MiXCR, giving one entry per CDR3 protein. The sample holds approximately 300,000 distinct CDR3 sequences, roughly 18% seen once.

Sequences were obtained from blood. The sequence derives from a man aged 50 to 59 with Graves' ophthalmopathy. V usage is TRBV3-1 and J usage is TRBJ2-1; TRBD1 matches 7 bases. The CDR3 DNA reads TGTGCCAGCAGCCACAGACAGGGCCCCTACAATGAGCAGTTCTTC. The encoded protein is CASSHRQGPYNEQFF.